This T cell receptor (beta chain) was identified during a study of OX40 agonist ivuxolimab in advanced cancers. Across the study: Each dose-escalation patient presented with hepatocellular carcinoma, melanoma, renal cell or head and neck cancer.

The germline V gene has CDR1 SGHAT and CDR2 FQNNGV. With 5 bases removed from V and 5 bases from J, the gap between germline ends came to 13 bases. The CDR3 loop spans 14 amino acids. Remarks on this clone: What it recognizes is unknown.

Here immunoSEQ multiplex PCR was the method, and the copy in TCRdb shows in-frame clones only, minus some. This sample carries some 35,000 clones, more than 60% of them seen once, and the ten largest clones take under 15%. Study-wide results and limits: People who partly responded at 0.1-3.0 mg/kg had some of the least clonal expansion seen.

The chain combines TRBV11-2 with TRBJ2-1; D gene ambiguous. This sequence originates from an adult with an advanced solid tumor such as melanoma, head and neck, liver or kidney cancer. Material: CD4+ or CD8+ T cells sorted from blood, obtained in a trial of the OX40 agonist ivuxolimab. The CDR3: CASSGWAVNNEQFF. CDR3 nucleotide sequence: TGTGCCAGCAGCGGGTGGGCCGTGAACAATGAGCAGTTCTTC.